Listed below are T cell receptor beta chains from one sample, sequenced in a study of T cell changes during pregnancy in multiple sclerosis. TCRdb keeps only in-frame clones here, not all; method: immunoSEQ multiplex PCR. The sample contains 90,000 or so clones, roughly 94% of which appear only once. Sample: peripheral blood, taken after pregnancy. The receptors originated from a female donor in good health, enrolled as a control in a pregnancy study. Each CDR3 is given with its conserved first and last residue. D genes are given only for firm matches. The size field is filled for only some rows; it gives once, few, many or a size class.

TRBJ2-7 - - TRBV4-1 TGCGCCAGCAGCCAAGTCACGGTAGTGAACTCCGACTCCTACGAGCAGTACTTC CASSQVTVVNSDSYEQYF
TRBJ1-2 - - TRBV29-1 TGCAGCGTTGGTAAACAGGGTAGGGATGGCTACACCTTC CSVGKQGRDGYTF
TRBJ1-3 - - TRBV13 TGTGCCAGCAGCTTCGGGACTGGAAACACCATATATTTT CASSFGTGNTIYF
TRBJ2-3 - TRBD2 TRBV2 TGTGCCAGCTGTGGGCGGGAGGGCACAGATACGCAGTATTTT CASCGREGTDTQYF
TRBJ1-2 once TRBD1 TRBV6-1 TGTGCCAGCAGTGAAGCGACAGGGCGCGGCTACACCTTC CASSEATGRGYTF
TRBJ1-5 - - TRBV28 TGTGCCAGCAGCGGGGGTTTGCAGCCCCAGCATTTT CASSGGLQPQHF
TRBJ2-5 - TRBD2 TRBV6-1 TGTGCCAGCAGTGAAGAGGGCCTAGCGGGAATCGGGACCCAGTACTTC CASSEEGLAGIGTQYF
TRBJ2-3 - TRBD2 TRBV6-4 TGTGCCACTGGGACTAGCGGTCGAGCAGATACGCAGTATTTT CATGTSGRADTQYF
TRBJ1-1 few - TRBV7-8 TGTGCCAGCAGCAAACAGGTGAACACTGAAGCTTTCTTT CASSKQVNTEAFF
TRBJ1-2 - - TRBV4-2 TGTGCCAGCAGCCAAGTAGATTTGGACATGCGACGGGGCTACACCTTC CASSQVDLDMRRGYTF
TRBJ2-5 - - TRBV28 TGTGCCAGCCAAAGGACAGCTCAAGAGACCCAGTACTTC CASQRTAQETQYF
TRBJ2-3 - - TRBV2 TGTGCCAGCACTCCGAAGGTCGGAGACCCGCAGTATTTT CASTPKVGDPQYF
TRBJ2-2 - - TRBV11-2 TGTGCCAGCAGCGAAAACCGATGGGCAGCCGGGGAGCTGTTTTTT CASSENRWAAGELFF
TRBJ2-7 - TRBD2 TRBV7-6 TGTGCCAGCAGCTTGGGCGGGAGGGAGCGCGAGCAGTACTTC CASSLGGREREQYF
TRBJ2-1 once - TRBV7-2 TGTGCCAGCAGCATCGTTAGAAATGAGCAGTTCTTC CASSIVRNEQFF
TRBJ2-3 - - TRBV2 TGTGCCAGCAGTGAGCGTCTAGCAACAGATACGCAGTATTTT CASSERLATDTQYF
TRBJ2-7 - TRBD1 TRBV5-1 TGCGCCAGCTCCAGGGGCGGACAGGGGGCGTACGAGCAGTACTTC CASSRGGQGAYEQYF
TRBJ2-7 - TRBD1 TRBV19 TGTGCCAGTAGTCCCTGGACAGGGGGTAACTACGAGCAGTACTTC CASSPWTGGNYEQYF
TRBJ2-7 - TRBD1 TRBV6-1 TGTGCCAGCAGTGAAGTTTATGGGACAGGGTACTTTTCCTACGAGCAGTACTTC CASSEVYGTGYFSYEQYF
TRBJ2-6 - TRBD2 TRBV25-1 TGTGCCACGGGGGGGGTTACTGGGGCCAACGTCCTGACTTTC CATGGVTGANVLTF
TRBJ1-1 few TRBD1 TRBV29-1 TGCAGCGTTGAGACAGGGGACACTGAAGCTTTCTTT CSVETGDTEAFF
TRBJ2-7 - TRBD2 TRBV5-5 TGTGCCAGCAGCCGGAGCGGGGCTAGCTCCTACGAGCAGTACTTC CASSRSGASSYEQYF
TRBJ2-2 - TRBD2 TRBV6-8 TGTGCCAGCACATACGCGGGACTAGCGAAAATCGCGAACACCGGGGAGCTGTTTTTT CASTYAGLAKIANTGELFF
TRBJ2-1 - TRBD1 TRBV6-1 TGTGCCAGCAGTCGGACAGGGGCCTACAATGAGCAGTTCTTC CASSRTGAYNEQFF
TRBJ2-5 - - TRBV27 TGTGCCAGCAGTTTAACGGCAGGGGCTCGAGAGACCCAGTACTTC CASSLTAGARETQYF
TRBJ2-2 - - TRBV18 TGTGCCAGCTCACCGTTCCAGGGACTGAACACCGGGGAGCTGTTTTTT CASSPFQGLNTGELFF
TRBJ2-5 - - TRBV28 TGTGCCAGCAGTTTCCCGGTGGGGGCCCAAGAGACCCAGTACTTC CASSFPVGAQETQYF
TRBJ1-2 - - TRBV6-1 TGTGCCAGCAGTGAATCCCCGGTGGGCGATGAAATCTATGGCTACACCTTC CASSESPVGDEIYGYTF
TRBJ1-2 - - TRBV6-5 TGTGCCAGCAGTTACGACCCGACAGCCTATGGCTACACCTTC CASSYDPTAYGYTF
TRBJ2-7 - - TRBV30 TGTGCCTGGAGTGTTTGGCGGGACCGCGAGCAGTACTTC CAWSVWRDREQYF
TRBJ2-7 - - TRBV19 TGTGCCACCAATGGTACTTTCTCCTACGAGCAGTACTTC CATNGTFSYEQYF
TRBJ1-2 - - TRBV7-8 TGTGCCAGCAGCTTGGGCACAGAGTTCTATGGCTACACCTTC CASSLGTEFYGYTF
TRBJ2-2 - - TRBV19 TGTGCCAGTAGTATACCCCGGGAGAGCACCGGGGAGCTGTTTTTT CASSIPRESTGELFF
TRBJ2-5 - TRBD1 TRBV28 TGTGCCAGCAGCGTAACGGGACAGGGTTGGGAGACCCAGTACTTC CASSVTGQGWETQYF
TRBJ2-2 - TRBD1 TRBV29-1 TGCAGCGTTGAGGCAGGGGGAAACACCGGGGAGCTGTTTTTT CSVEAGGNTGELFF
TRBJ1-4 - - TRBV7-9 TGTGCCAGCAGCCTACATACAGGGCGAACTAATGAAAAACTGTTTTTT CASSLHTGRTNEKLFF
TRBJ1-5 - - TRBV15 TGTGCCACCAGCAGAGGGGACGGGAGGGATAATCAGCCCCAGCATTTT CATSRGDGRDNQPQHF
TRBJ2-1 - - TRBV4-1 TGCGCCAGCAGCCAAGATCCAGCGCCGAAGAGTGAGCAGTTCTTC CASSQDPAPKSEQFF
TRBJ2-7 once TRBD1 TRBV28 TGTGCCAGCAGTTTAATGGGACAGGGCCGCTACGAGCAGTACTTC CASSLMGQGRYEQYF
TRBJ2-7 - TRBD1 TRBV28 TGTGCCAGCAGGGGCGGGACAGGGCCCTTATACGAGCAGTACTTC CASRGGTGPLYEQYF
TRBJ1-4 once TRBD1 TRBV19 TGTGCCAGTAGTTGGGGACAGGGAAATGAAAAACTGTTTTTT CASSWGQGNEKLFF
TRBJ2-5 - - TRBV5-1 TGCGCCAGCAGCTTTGGTGGCCCCCGTGAATCGTCCCAGTACTTC CASSFGGPRESSQYF
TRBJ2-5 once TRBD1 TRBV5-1 TGCGCCAGCAGCTTGGCGGGGACAGACCAAGAGACCCAGTACTTC CASSLAGTDQETQYF
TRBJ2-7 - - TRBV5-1 TGCGCCAGCAGCTTGCCCCGGGGCGAGCAGTACTTC CASSLPRGEQYF
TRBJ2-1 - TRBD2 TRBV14 TGTGCCAGCAGCCCGGAGAGCGGGAGGAGGAATGAGCAGTTCTTC CASSPESGRRNEQFF